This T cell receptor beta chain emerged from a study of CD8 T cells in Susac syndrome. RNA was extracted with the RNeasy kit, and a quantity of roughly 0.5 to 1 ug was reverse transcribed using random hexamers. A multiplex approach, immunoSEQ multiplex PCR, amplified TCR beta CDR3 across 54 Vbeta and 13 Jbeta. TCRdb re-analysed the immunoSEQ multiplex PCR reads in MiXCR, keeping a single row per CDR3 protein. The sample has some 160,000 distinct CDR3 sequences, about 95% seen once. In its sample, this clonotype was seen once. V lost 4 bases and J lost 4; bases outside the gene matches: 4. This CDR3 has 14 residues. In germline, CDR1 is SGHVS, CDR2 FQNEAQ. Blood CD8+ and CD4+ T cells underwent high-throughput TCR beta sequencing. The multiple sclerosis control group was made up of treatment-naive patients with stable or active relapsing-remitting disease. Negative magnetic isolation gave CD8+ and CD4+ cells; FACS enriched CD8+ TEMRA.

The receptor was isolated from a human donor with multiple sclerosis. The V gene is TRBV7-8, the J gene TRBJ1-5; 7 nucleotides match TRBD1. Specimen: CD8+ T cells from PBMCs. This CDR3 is CASSSDRNNQPQHF. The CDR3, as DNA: TGTGCCAGCAGCTCGGACAGGAATAATCAGCCCCAGCATTTT.